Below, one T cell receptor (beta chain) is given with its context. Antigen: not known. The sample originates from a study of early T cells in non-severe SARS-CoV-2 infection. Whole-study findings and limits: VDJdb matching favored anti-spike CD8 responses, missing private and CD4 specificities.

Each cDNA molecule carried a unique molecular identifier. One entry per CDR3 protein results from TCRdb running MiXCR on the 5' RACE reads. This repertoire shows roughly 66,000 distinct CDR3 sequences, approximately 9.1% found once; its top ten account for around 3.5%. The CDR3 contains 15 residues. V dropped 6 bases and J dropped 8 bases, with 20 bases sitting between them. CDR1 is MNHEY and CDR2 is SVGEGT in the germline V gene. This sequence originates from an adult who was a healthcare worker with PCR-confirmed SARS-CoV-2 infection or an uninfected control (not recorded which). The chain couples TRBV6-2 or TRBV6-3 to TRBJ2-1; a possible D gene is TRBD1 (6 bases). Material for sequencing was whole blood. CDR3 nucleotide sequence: TGTGCCAGCAGCCCGAGGGGGACCTCGAACCATGAGCAGTTCTTC. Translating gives CASSPRGTSNHEQFF.